The sequence of this T cell receptor beta chain was determined in a study of blood T cells in healthy people across ages. Notes on the study in general: A strong correlation between TCR beta diversity and naive T cell percentage was seen. Investigators viewed diversity estimates from one million T cells as underestimates, the study reported. Age brought a roughly linear fall in TCR beta diversity measured per million T cells.

Only a few counts were recorded for this clonotype. Antigen: not known. Then a second PCR, running about 7 to 11 cycles, was carried out with a sample-barcoded 5' primer and a J-beta primer mix. TCRdb called the 5' RACE reads again in MiXCR, with one record for every CDR3 protein. The table includes some 1.6 million distinct CDR3 sequences, 34% detected once. Germline CDR1 SGHRS, CDR2 YFSETQ. Trimming cost V 4 bases and J 4 bases; bases outside gene matches: 8. CDR3 length: 17 amino acids. Sequences were obtained from blood. The clonotype originates from a woman younger than 45 in good health. The chain recombines TRBV5-1 with TRBJ2-1; 13 bases are shared with TRBD2. CDR3 region: CASSARTSGGYYNEQFF. The CDR3 DNA follows: TGCGCCAGCAGCGCCAGGACTAGCGGGGGCTATTACAATGAGCAGTTCTTC.